Shown below are 29 T cell receptor beta chains from a single sample sequenced in a study of beta chain features in type 1 diabetes. Isolated RNA was reverse transcribed in full, so expressed TCRB transcripts were sequenced. Sequenced by immunoSEQ multiplex PCR; TCRdb stores in-frame clones only, minus some. The data hold some 500,000 clones, with more than 9.5% observed a single time. Input material: naive CD4+ T cells from blood. The receptors shown here come from a woman aged 18-29 years in good health.

CDR3 residues: CASSFTGTGETQYF. Here the CDR3 DNA reads TGTGCCAGCAGCTTTACCGGGACTGGGGAGACCCAGTACTTC. The chain has TRBV7-8 and TRBJ2-5; D perhaps matches TRBD2 (6 bases). Between the trimmed V and J ends, which lost 3 bases and 5 bases, there was a span of 13 bases. The CDR3 extends over 14 amino acids. Germline V CDR1 and CDR2: SGHVS, FQNEAQ.

This chain connects TRBV11-3 to TRBJ2-1; TRBD2 agrees at 12 bases. V shed 5 bases and J 4 bases; nucleotides not matched to a gene: 6. Germline CDR1 and CDR2: SGHNT and YENEEA. The CDR3 contains 16 residues. This CDR3 reads CASSAWTSGDYNEQFF. The CDR3 DNA is TGTGCCAGCAGCGCCTGGACTAGCGGGGATTACAATGAGCAGTTCTTC.

V and J are TRBV5-1 and TRBJ2-3; the D gene is possibly TRBD1 (6 bases). Per germline, CDR1 SGHRS and CDR2 YFSETQ. The CDR3 sequence is 14 residues long. Trimming removed 4 bases at V and 6 bases at J, with 15 bases between. CDR3 in DNA: TGCGCCAGCAGCCAAAACACAGGGAAGGATACGCAGTATTTT. Encoded protein: CASSQNTGKDTQYF.

There are a few counts of this clone. This rearrangement joins TRBV7-2 to TRBJ1-4; 8 bases fit TRBD1. Germline V gives CDR1 SGHTA, CDR2 FQGNSA. J was trimmed by 9 bases and V by 0 bases; bases with no gene match: 6. This CDR3 contains 15 residues. DNA for the CDR3: TGTGCCAGCAGCTTAGCGCTTGGACAGGGAAAAAAACTGTTTTTT. Translated, it gives CASSLALGQGKKLFF. The whole variable domain, filled in from reference TRBV7-2 and TRBJ1-4, reads GAGVSQSPSNKVTEKGKDVELRCDPISGHTALYWYRQSLGQGLEFLIYFQGNSAPDKSGLPSDRFSAERTGGSVSTLTIQRTQQEDSAVYLCASSLALGQGKKLFFGSGTQLSVL.

This clone was observed a few times. CDR3 coding DNA: TGTGCCAGCAGCTTTAGGGCTGAAGCTTTCTTT. It specifies CASSFRAEAFF. This chain connects TRBV13 to TRBJ1-1; D unresolved. Germline CDR1 reads PRHDT; CDR2 reads FYEKMQ (reference sequence). The CDR3 sequence is 11 residues long. V shed 3 bases and J shed 6 bases, with 5 bases lying between them.

This clone was counted only a few times. This rearrangement joins TRBV15 to TRBJ2-2; no firm D call. The CDR3 extends over 14 amino acids. Deletions cut 8 bases from V and 3 bases from J, with 13 bases between. Per the germline V gene, CDR1 is LNHNV and CDR2 is YYDKDF (reference sequence). CDR3 bases: TGTGCCACCCTTTCGGGCGGAGACACCGGGGAGCTGTTTTTT. Protein: CATLSGGDTGELFF.

This chain links TRBV30 with TRBJ2-1; weak D call: TRBD2 (5 bases). This CDR3 is 12 amino acids long. V lost 0 bases to trimming and J lost 15 bases, with 15 bases between them. Germline values: CDR1 GTSNPN, CDR2 SVGIG (reference sequence). The CDR3 DNA follows: TGTGCCTGGAGTGTATTCCTGAGGGATGCGTTCTTC. Translated, it gives CAWSVFLRDAFF. The whole variable domain, filled in from reference TRBV30 and TRBJ2-1, reads SQTIHQWPATLVQPVGSPLSLECTVEGTSNPNLYWYRQAAGRGLQLLFYSVGIGQISSEVPQNLSASRPQDRQFILSSKKLLLSDSGFYLCAWSVFLRDAFFGPGTRLTVL.

The genes are TRBV9 and TRBJ2-3; D remains unclear. The CDR3 extends over 12 amino acids. The germline V gene encodes CDR1 SGDLS and CDR2 YYNGEE. Trimming removed 0 bases from V and 11 bases from J, with 10 bases in between. CDR3 nucleotides: TGTGCCAGCAGCGTAGAGGGCCTTAGGCAGTATTTT. It is translated as CASSVEGLRQYF.

This clone has more than one count but fewer than ten. The rearrangement uses TRBV4-1 and TRBJ1-4; no definite D call. Trimming took 0 bases from V and 13 from J, leaving 15 bases between them. CDR3 size: 14 residues. CDR1 and CDR2 from the germline V gene are MGHRA and YSYEKL. The CDR3 DNA is TGCGCCAGCAGCCAAGAATCTTTCCAGGCAAGACTGTTTTTT. Translation gives CASSQESFQARLFF.

The rearrangement links TRBV2 to TRBJ1-5; D is ambiguous. The CDR3 has 14 residues. V lost 4 bases to trimming and J lost 4 bases, with 11 bases between them. Germline values: CDR1 SNHLY, CDR2 FYNNEI. CDR3 DNA: TGTGCCAGCAGTGGGCAGTTTGGGAATCAGCCCCAGCATTTT. Encoded protein: CASSGQFGNQPQHF.

J is TRBJ2-5 and V is TRBV28, with 11 positions matching TRBD1. CDR3 length equals 17 residues. CDR1 and CDR2 (germline): MDHEN, SYDVKM. V lost 5 bases, J lost 4 bases, and 12 bases stayed unmatched. This chain's CDR3 is CASSPFSGTGGGETQYF. For the CDR3, the DNA is TGTGCCAGCAGTCCATTCTCCGGGACAGGGGGAGGAGAGACCCAGTACTTC.

This clone occurred once. The chain combines TRBV4-1 with TRBJ2-6; D possibly matches TRBD1 or TRBD2 (5 bases each). The CDR3 totals 17 residues. The germline V gene encodes CDR1 MGHRA and CDR2 YSYEKL. Trimming pared 0 bases from V and 2 bases from J, leaving 11 bases between. The chain's CDR3 is CASSQEMWGTGANVLTF. CDR3 DNA sequence: TGCGCCAGCAGCCAAGAAATGTGGGGGACTGGGGCCAACGTCCTGACTTTC.

This clone was found a few times. The V and J genes are TRBV9 and TRBJ2-1; D is possibly TRBD2 (6 bases). This CDR3 spans 17 amino acids. In germline, CDR1 is SGDLS, CDR2 YYNGEE. V shed 4 bases and J shed 7 bases, with 24 bases lying between them. The CDR3 DNA reads TGTGCCAGCAGCCCCCCCCCGGGGGTCCAGTTAGGGAATGAGCAGTTCTTC. This codes for CASSPPPGVQLGNEQFF.

This clone was observed a handful of times. The gene calls are TRBV6-5 and TRBJ2-7; D perhaps matches TRBD2 (6 bases). V lost 0 bases to trimming and J lost 0 bases, with 9 bases between them. Germline V lookup: CDR1 MNHEY, CDR2 SVGAGI. The CDR3 totals 15 residues. In nucleotides, the CDR3 is TGTGCCAGCAGTTACTCGACTAGGAGCTCCTACGAGCAGTACTTC. Its translation is CASSYSTRSSYEQYF.

The table lists this clone with a few counts. The chain's CDR3 is CASSLMGGDQETQYF. The CDR3, as DNA: TGTGCCAGCAGCTTAATGGGAGGGGATCAAGAGACCCAGTACTTC. V and J are TRBV7-2 and TRBJ2-5; 7 nucleotides line up with TRBD2. This CDR3 has 15 residues. The ends lost 2 bases at V and 2 bases at J; junction bases unmatched: 5. Germline V gene lookup returns CDR1 SGHTA and CDR2 FQGNSA.

The chain links TRBV4-3 to TRBJ2-3, with 10 bases identical to TRBD2. The trim removed 3 bases at V and 3 bases at J, leaving 9 bases unmatched. Germline lookup yields CDR1 LGHNA and CDR2 YSLEER. CDR3 length: 17 amino acids. This CDR3 reads CASSQATGLAETDTQYF. CDR3 nucleotide sequence: TGCGCCAGCAGCCAGGCTACAGGACTAGCGGAAACAGATACGCAGTATTTT.

V is TRBV5-1 and J is TRBJ2-1; a weak D match, TRBD1 (5 bases). The CDR3 loop spans 14 amino acids. Germline V gene data show CDR1 as SGHRS and CDR2 as YFSETQ. Trimming removed 4 bases at V and 1 base at J, with 9 bases between. For the CDR3, the DNA is TGCGCCAGCAGCCCCCAGGGTTCCTACAATGAGCAGTTCTTC. Translated: CASSPQGSYNEQFF.

In this sample, this clone turned up a few times. V gene TRBV7-2 combines with J gene TRBJ2-5; 11 bases agree with TRBD1. V dropped 5 bases and J dropped 3; count of bases not matched to a gene: 2. Germline V lookup: CDR1 SGHTA, CDR2 FQGNSA. The CDR3 covers 14 residues. CDR3 amino acids: CASSRDRGEETQYF. CDR3 bases: TGTGCCAGCAGCCGGGACAGGGGGGAAGAGACCCAGTACTTC.

This clone was observed a few times. As DNA, the CDR3 is TGTGCCAGCAGTGTTGCAGGAAGATCCCCAACTAATGAAAAACTGTTTTTT. Amino acid sequence: CASSVAGRSPTNEKLFF. This chain links TRBV25-1 with TRBJ1-4; D is uncertain. This CDR3 is built from 17 residues. V gave up 4 bases and J gave up 0 bases, with 15 bases separating them. Germline CDR1 and CDR2: MGHDK and SYGVNS.

This chain uses TRBV7-9 with TRBJ2-5; no definite D call. The CDR3 contains 16 residues. Trimming removed 4 bases at V and 1 base at J, with 16 bases between. Germline V gene sequence: CDR1 SEHNR, CDR2 FQNEAQ (reference sequence). CDR3 nucleotide sequence: TGTGCCAGCAGCTCTCGCTCAAGCAGCCTCCAAGAGACCCAGTACTTC. It encodes CASSSRSSSLQETQYF.

The table lists this clone with a few counts. The chain has TRBV29-1 and TRBJ2-3, with D possibly being TRBD1 or TRBD2 (5 bases each). The V gene lost 5 bases and the J gene lost 1 base, with 16 bases spanning the gap. CDR1 is SQVTM and CDR2 is ANQGSEA in the germline V gene. This CDR3 spans 15 amino acids. CDR3 DNA: TGCAGCGTTTCTGGGACCAGCGGCCGCACAGATACGCAGTATTTT. This translates into CSVSGTSGRTDTQYF.

This clone was counted a few times. The genes are TRBV12-5 and TRBJ2-2, with D tentatively TRBD1 or TRBD2 (5 bases each). V was cut by 1 base and J by 7 bases, with 22 bases left in between. The CDR3 contains 18 residues. CDR1 and CDR2 (germline): LGHNT, FRNRAP. CDR3 protein: CASGLESLQGPSGGELFF. The CDR3 nucleotides read TGTGCTAGTGGTTTGGAGAGCCTTCAGGGACCTTCGGGCGGGGAGCTGTTTTTT.

The chain is built from TRBV4-2 and TRBJ2-1; D call uncertain. The CDR3 length is 13 residues. Germline V gene data show CDR1 as LGHNA and CDR2 as YNFKEQ. The V end lost 4 bases, the J end lost 8 bases, and 12 bases lay between the germline ends. DNA of the CDR3: TGTGCCAGCAGCCGCGCGTACCTGGATGAGCAGTTCTTC. Residues: CASSRAYLDEQFF.

CDR3 in amino acids: CASSWTGSGGYTF. CDR3 in DNA: TGTGCCAGCAGCTGGACAGGGTCTGGCGGCTACACCTTC. This chain links TRBV27 with TRBJ1-2; 8 bases are a match to TRBD1. The germline CDR1 and CDR2 sequences are MNHEY and SMNVEV (reference sequence). This CDR3 is 13 amino acids long. The junction had 8 bases not matched to a gene; V was cut back by 6 bases and J by 8 bases.

CDR3 nucleotides: TGTGCCAGCAGCACCGGGACGGGAACTGAAGCTTTCTTT. This codes for CASSTGTGTEAFF. This chain links TRBV6-5 with TRBJ1-1; D might be TRBD1 (5 bases). The CDR3 runs 13 residues. Germline V gene data show CDR1 as MNHEY and CDR2 as SVGAGI. Trimming cost V 6 bases and J 5 bases, with 13 bases left between them.

This clone was seen only a few times. Other DNA variants within this sample encode the same CDR3. This sequence joins TRBV7-3 and TRBJ2-1; the match to TRBD2 covers 15 bases. CDR1 SGHTA and CDR2 FQGTGA come from the germline V gene. V lost 5 bases, J lost 7 bases, and 9 bases stayed unmatched. This CDR3 spans 17 amino acids. CDR3: CASSPGLAGGLGNEQFF. The DNA of the CDR3 is TGTGCCAGCAGCCCGGGACTAGCGGGAGGTCTCGGGAATGAGCAGTTCTTC.

The chain employs TRBV7-9 and TRBJ2-1; 12 bases fit TRBD2. V lost 5 bases and J lost 3; bases outside the gene matches: 14. Germline CDR1 and CDR2: SEHNR and FQNEAQ (reference sequence). CDR3 length: 19 amino acids. Written as DNA, the CDR3 is TGTGCCAGCAGCCCCCCCCGGACTAGCGGGACTAGCAGCTACAATGAGCAGTTCTTC. It encodes CASSPPRTSGTSSYNEQFF.

The J gene is TRBJ1-6, the V gene TRBV2; D unclear. The CDR3 has 13 residues. CDR1 is SNHLY and CDR2 is FYNNEI in the germline V gene. Trimming left V 6 bases short and J 10 bases short, with 13 bases between. This CDR3 reads CASRSKSRSPLHF. The CDR3, as DNA: TGTGCCAGCAGGAGTAAATCGAGGTCACCCCTCCACTTT. Together with reference TRBV2 and TRBJ1-6, the CDR3 gives the full variable domain: EPEVTQTPSHQVTQMGQEVILRCVPISNHLYFYWYRQILGQKVEFLVSFYNNEISEKSEIFDDQFSVERPDGSNFTLKIRSTKLEDSAMYFCASRSKSRSPLHFGNGTRLTVT.

This clone was seen more than once but under ten times. The chain carries TRBV7-9 and TRBJ2-7, with D perhaps given as TRBD1 or TRBD2 (5 bases each). The CDR3 extends over 17 amino acids. Looked up from germline, CDR1 is SEHNR and CDR2 is FQNEAQ (reference sequence). V dropped 1 base and J dropped 1 base, with 17 bases sitting between them. The CDR3 sequence is CASSLGGVDGRSYEQYF. CDR3 bases: TGTGCCAGCAGCTTAGGAGGGGTGGACGGGCGTTCCTACGAGCAGTACTTC.